The rows below give T cell receptor beta chains drawn from one sample of a study of cytomegalovirus exposure and HLA in healthy donors. Clones were sequenced by immunoSEQ multiplex PCR, and TCRdb holds only the in-frame ones, with some missing. The sample carries roughly 71,000 clones, about 78% recorded once. The sample was PBMCs. Receptors were obtained from a girl between 5 and 17 years old in good health and CMV-seropositive. CDR3s include the opening cysteine and the closing phenylalanine or tryptophan.

TRBJ2-3,TRBV28,CASSFGKRGTQYF
TRBJ2-1,TRBV18,CASSLGTGRGNEQFF
TRBJ2-3,TRBV4-3,CASSQPSQGMGGTDTQYF
TRBJ1-5,TRBV2,CASSELEVFGNNQPQHF
TRBJ1-5,TRBV28,CASSLSGANQPQHF
TRBJ2-2,TRBV6-4,CASSRSGGDNTGELFF
TRBJ2-1,TRBV6-6,CASSPGGSYNEQFF
TRBJ1-4,TRBV25-1,CASSAARWTGGARLFF
TRBJ2-4,TRBV7-8,CASSHREDKNIQYF
TRBJ1-1,TRBV19,CASSIRAGRLNTEAFF
TRBJ2-3,TRBV2,CASPGRDSFLDTQYF
TRBJ1-2,TRBV6-5,CASSYAGGANYGYTF
TRBJ2-1,TRBV7-9,CASSLGTAHNEQFF
TRBJ2-3,TRBV7-6,CASSLWLASDTQYF
TRBJ2-7,TRBV6-1,CASPPDWAPYEQYF
TRBJ2-4,TRBV7-2,CASSPQGALAKNIQYF
TRBJ1-3,TRBV30,CAWSVGGSGNTIYF
TRBJ1-6,TRBV27,CASSLGTGSPLHF
TRBJ2-1,TRBV10-3,CAISEASGGAVVFGEQFF
TRBJ2-3,TRBV29-1,CSVSGGADTQYF
TRBJ2-7,TRBV10-3,CAITTGTGGVNEQYF
TRBJ2-1,TRBV7-2,CASSSKPAWGPTYNEQFF
TRBJ2-1,TRBV30,CAWSVGGFEAGGNEQFF
TRBJ2-3,TRBV13,CASSHRGAGGTDTQYF
TRBJ2-5,TRBV29-1,CSVEPVYQETQYF
TRBJ2-2,TRBV7-8,CASSNDRRNTGELFF
TRBJ2-4,TRBV6-1,CASSLTGPRDIQYF
TRBJ2-7,TRBV5-4,CASSSNYEQYF
TRBJ2-7,TRBV5-1,CASSLEGTGWTHEQYF
TRBJ2-7,TRBV2,CASSPLAGDYEQYF
TRBJ2-7,TRBV6-5,CASSSKGQGHTYEQYF
TRBJ1-5,TRBV2,CASSVGVNGQPQHF
TRBJ1-1,TRBV6-8,CASSYSGLNTEAFF
TRBJ1-4,TRBV9,CASSAKGVRGEKLFF
TRBJ2-7,TRBV29-1,CSVEPGQGLKEQYF
TRBJ2-2,TRBV4-1,CASSQGTSTGELFF
TRBJ1-6,TRBV4-1,CASSQEPGLSSPLHF
TRBJ1-2,TRBV5-6,CASEDRSYGYTF
TRBJ1-5,TRBV6-4,CASSDSPGNQPQHF
TRBJ1-2,TRBV7-9,CAGSRGYTF
TRBJ2-5,TRBV7-2,CASSGGAGETQYF
TRBJ2-7,TRBV19,CASGLSYEQYF
TRBJ1-2,TRBV29-1,CSVPGSWGGYTF